The clone carrying this T cell receptor (beta chain) has only a few counts. Its antigen is unidentified. Previously described methods and listed TCR primers were employed for the bulk TCR libraries. Via MiXCR, TCRdb re-called the PCR reads, giving one row per CDR3 protein. The data show more than 450,000 distinct CDR3 sequences, about 22% seen once. The data belong to a study of molecular identifiers for immune sequencing clone quantification. A CD8+CD4-CCR7+CD45RA+ gate was used to sort naive CD8 T cells. Study conclusions and caveats: Highly expanded clone sizes could be underestimated by identical TCR molecules sharing a barcode.

Sequencing input: naive CD8+ T cells from blood, with Jurkat cell RNA spiked in. Noted subset: FACS-sorted CD8+CD4-CCR7+CD45RA+ naive T cells. This TCR was sampled from a human donor in good health. Some libraries in this study had Jurkat cell RNA spiked in.

The CDR3 sequence: CASNPGGSGELFF. The CDR3 nucleotides read TGTGCCAGCAACCCAGGGGGTTCCGGGGAGCTGTTTTTT. The V and J genes are TRBV19 and TRBJ2-2; 7 nucleotides agree with TRBD1. The CDR3 extends over 13 amino acids. CDR1 is LNHDA and CDR2 is SQIVND in the germline V gene (reference sequence). The V gene end was trimmed by 9 bases and the J gene end by 6 bases; junction bases not matched to a gene: 7.